The 8 T cell receptor beta chains listed next were all sequenced from one sample in a study of control samples from healthy donors and cancer patients. Assay: immunoSEQ multiplex PCR; the TCRdb copy retains only in-frame clones and omits some. The sample lists around 120,000 clones, 90% to 95% seen once, with around 1.8% in the top ten. Sequencing was performed on PBMCs. These TCRs come from a man aged 45-60 years with head and neck cancer.

The chain uses TRBV19 and TRBJ1-5; D gene ambiguous. Germline CDR1 is LNHDA and CDR2 is SQIVND (reference sequence). The CDR3 contains 15 residues. V gave up 3 bases and J gave up 5 bases, with 14 bases separating them. CDR3 DNA sequence: TGTGCCAGTAGTATGACCCACGGGCCCCATCAGCCCCAGCATTTT. This encodes CASSMTHGPHQPQHF.

The rearrangement links TRBV6-5 to TRBJ1-5; 7 bases fit TRBD1. The CDR3 loop spans 14 amino acids. From germline, CDR1 is MNHEY and CDR2 SVGAGI. V shed 7 bases and J 5 bases; nucleotides not matched to a gene: 8. CDR3 loop: CASTRDRPDQPQHF. CDR3 DNA sequence: TGTGCCAGCACCCGGGACAGACCAGATCAGCCCCAGCATTTT.

This clone was seen a few times. This chain connects TRBV11-2 to TRBJ1-5, with D maybe TRBD1 (5 bases). Germline V CDR1 and CDR2: SGHAT, FQNNGV. V was shortened by 2 bases and J by 7 bases, with 9 bases between the two germline ends. The CDR3 runs 13 residues. The CDR3 nucleotides read TGTGCCAGCAGCTTAACGGGGGACCAGCCCCAGCATTTT. Translated: CASSLTGDQPQHF.

V gene TRBV21-1 combines with J gene TRBJ2-1; whether TRBD2, the table's D call, matches the DNA was not checked. TRBV21-1 is annotated as a pseudogene. The CDR3 sequence is 15 residues long. The CDR3 protein is CASSLTVSYDNEQFF. The CDR3 DNA sequence: TGTGCCAGCAGCCTTACGGTGAGTTACGACAATGAGCAGTTCTTC.

The chain links TRBV14 to TRBJ1-2, with D tentatively TRBD1 (5 bases). This CDR3 is built from 14 residues. In germline, CDR1 is SGHDN, CDR2 FVKESK. V dropped 0 bases and J dropped 5 bases, with 10 bases sitting between them. Here the CDR3 DNA reads TGTGCCAGCAGCCAAGATCTCGAGGGGTATGGCTACACCTTC. Translated: CASSQDLEGYGYTF.

The V and J genes are TRBV7-3 and TRBJ2-1; D call uncertain. V was clipped by 5 bases and J by 9 bases, with 14 bases between them. From germline, CDR1 is SGHTA and CDR2 FQGTGA. The CDR3 covers 13 residues. CDR3 in amino acids: CASSPLRGREQFF. CDR3 nucleotides: TGTGCCAGCAGCCCCCTTCGTGGACGTGAGCAGTTCTTC.

This CDR3 reads CATSERTSGGTDTQYF. The DNA for the CDR3 is TGTGCCACCAGTGAAAGGACTAGCGGGGGCACAGATACGCAGTATTTT. The J gene is TRBJ2-3, the V gene TRBV24-1; 12 positions agree with TRBD2. V shed 4 bases and J 1 base; nucleotides not matched to a gene: 2. The CDR3 runs to 16 residues. The germline V gene encodes CDR1 KGHDR and CDR2 SFDVKD.

The chain has TRBV5-1 and TRBJ2-5; D unclear. V lost 7 bases, J lost 2 bases, and 6 bases lay in between. The CDR3 spans 11 residues. Germline loops: CDR1 SGHRS, CDR2 YFSETQ. DNA of the CDR3: TGCGCCAGCGGGCAGCAAGAGACCCAGTACTTC. Translation gives CASGQQETQYF. Filled out from reference TRBV5-1 and TRBJ2-5, the complete variable domain reads KAGVTQTPRYLIKTRGQQVTLSCSPISGHRSVSWYQQTPGQGLQFLFEYFSETQRNKGNFPGRFSGRQFSNSRSEMNVSTLELGDSALYLCASGQQETQYFGPGTRLLVL.